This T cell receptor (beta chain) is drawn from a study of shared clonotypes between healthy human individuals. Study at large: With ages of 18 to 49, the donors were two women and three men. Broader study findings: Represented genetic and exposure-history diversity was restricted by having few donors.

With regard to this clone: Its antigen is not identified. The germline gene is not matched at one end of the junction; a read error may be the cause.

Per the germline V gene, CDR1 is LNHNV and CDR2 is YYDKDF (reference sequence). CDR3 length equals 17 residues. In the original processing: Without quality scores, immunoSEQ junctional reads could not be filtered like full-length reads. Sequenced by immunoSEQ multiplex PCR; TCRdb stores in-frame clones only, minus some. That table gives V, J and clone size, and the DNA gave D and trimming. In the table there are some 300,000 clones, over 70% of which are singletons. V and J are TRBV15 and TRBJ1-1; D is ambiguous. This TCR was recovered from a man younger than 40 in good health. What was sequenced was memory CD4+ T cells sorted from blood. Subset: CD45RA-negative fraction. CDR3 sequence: CATSRDQPGTMNTEAFF. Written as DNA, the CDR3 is TGTGCCACCAGCAGAGACCAGCCAGGAACTATGAACACTGAGGCTTTCTTT.